This T cell receptor (beta chain) was sequenced for a study of Ad26.COV2.S vaccination and SARS-CoV-2 variants. About the research overall: Each vaccinee took Ad26.COV2.S intramuscularly, once or twice 56 days apart.

Regarding the study as a whole: Higher spike-specific TCR breadth was found in vaccine recipients than in placebo recipients. An underestimation of total T cell responses may have resulted from the TCR breadth and depth analyses.

Libraries were prepared by immunoSEQ multiplex PCR; TCRdb keeps only in-frame clonotypes and omits some of them. The sample shows roughly 350,000 clones, approximately 90% of them seen only once. The treatment is: 15 to 20 received Ad26.COV2.S at low or high dose, single or two shots; about 5 received placebo; per-sample allocation not given. Samples were taken on day 63 after the first vaccine or placebo injection. Concerning this clone: Its matching antigen is unknown.

This specimen consisted of peripheral blood, obtained in a trial of Ad26.COV2.S vaccine versus placebo. This receptor was taken from a person between 18 and 60 years old who received the Ad26.COV2.S COVID-19 vaccine or a placebo.

CDR3 loop: CASSGAAGNTGELFF. The CDR3 DNA is TGTGCCAGCAGCGGAGCTGCGGGTAACACCGGGGAGCTGTTTTTT. The chain joins TRBV7-2 to TRBJ2-2; TRBD2 is a possible D gene (5 bases). The CDR3 has 15 residues. V lost 5 bases and J 2 bases, leaving 12 bases between the germline ends. In germline, CDR1 is SGHTA, CDR2 FQGNSA.